This T cell receptor beta chain was captured by sequencing in a study of T cell repertoires in cytomegalovirus infection. The CDR3 length is 15 residues. Trimming removed 8 bases at V and 4 bases at J, with 18 bases between. Germline CDR1 and CDR2: LNHDA and SQIVND (reference sequence). For this clonotype: Its antigen is unidentified.

TCRdb re-derived calls from the reads in MiXCR, one entry per CDR3 protein. The table shows 100,000 to 150,000 distinct CDR3 sequences, with about 32% occurring only once. This sequence joins TRBV19 and TRBJ2-1; D is ambiguous. The specimen comprised CD8+ T cells from cultured PBMCs, sampled from culture after CMV antigen stimulation. This receptor was identified in a human donor in good health (CMV status not recorded). Some clones in this sample may be carry-over from other donors' samples. The CDR3 DNA reads TGTGCCAGTGGAACTCGCGAAGACTCATACAATGAGCAGTTCTTC. This encodes CASGTREDSYNEQFF.